A selection of T cell receptor beta chains follows, all from one sample in a study of Graves' ophthalmopathy and Graves' hyperthyroidism. Using its own MiXCR run on the multiplex PCR reads, TCRdb lists one record per CDR3 protein. The sample contains approximately 210,000 distinct CDR3 sequences, 20% to 25% of which appear only once. The sample comprised peripheral blood. The source is a woman aged 50 to 60 with Graves' ophthalmopathy. CDR3s include the opening cysteine and the closing phenylalanine or tryptophan. Each record gives: V gene, J gene, CDR3 protein.

>TRBV20-1|TRBJ2-5
CSASPGTSGSVETQYF
>TRBV24-1|TRBJ1-1
CATSDDTEAFF
>TRBV30|TRBJ1-3
CAWSVPGAGNTIYF
>TRBV28|TRBJ2-5
CASRTLAAYQETQYF
>TRBV12-3/TRBV12-4|TRBJ2-1
CASSSTRGGVYNEQFF
>TRBV28|TRBJ2-2
CASTGPPGTVNTGELFF
>TRBV27|TRBJ2-1
CASSLSRSYNEQFF
>TRBV12-3/TRBV12-4|TRBJ1-3
CASSLAAGAQQNTIYF
>TRBV5-1|TRBJ2-7
CASSPGGTSFYEQYF
>TRBV2|TRBJ2-7
CASSQGLRDEQYF
>TRBV7-6|TRBJ1-1
CASSLELGGTEAFF
>TRBV18|TRBJ2-7
CASSPQDYSYEQYF
>TRBV18|TRBJ2-7
CASSPPASGVYEQYF
>TRBV7-2|TRBJ1-2
CASSWGQSVGYTF
>TRBV6-1|TRBJ2-7
CASSASGTYEQYF
>TRBV2|TRBJ2-7
CASRPRFRTTSYEQYF
>TRBV27|TRBJ2-7
CASSPRDRGPGEQYF
>TRBV27|TRBJ1-6
CASSLRPGTSPLHF
>TRBV7-2|TRBJ2-7
CASSLSTGLEQYF
>TRBV3-1|TRBJ1-1
CASRKQGFDTEAFF
>TRBV18|TRBJ2-4
CASSTSGSGSENIQYF
>TRBV6-5|TRBJ1-1
CASSYQGVNTEAFF
>TRBV6-1|TRBJ1-1
CASRTHRGGNTEAFF
>TRBV20-1|TRBJ1-5
CSARLQGSNQPQHF
>TRBV20-1|TRBJ1-6
CSARDGDSPLHF
>TRBV28|TRBJ1-6
CASRTGRYNSPLHF
>TRBV19|TRBJ1-1
CASAYRGQNTEAFF
>TRBV2|TRBJ1-5
CASRELNGGPQHF
>TRBV20-1|TRBJ2-7
CSARDWAGMPEQYF
>TRBV10-3|TRBJ2-5
CAISGDSGETQYF
>TRBV28|TRBJ2-7
CASSLAGQGGDEQYF
>TRBV20-1|TRBJ2-5
CSASPASGVQEAQYF
>TRBV28|TRBJ2-7
CASSLSAALYEQYF
>TRBV28|TRBJ2-5
CASSHAGTGGETQYF
>TRBV29-1|TRBJ1-5
CSVVTGADNQPQHF